This T cell receptor (beta chain) was obtained from a study of shared clonotypes between healthy human individuals (dated by TCRdb to 2018 to 2020). Some background on the complete study: A couple of women and three men aged 18 to 49 years were included in the cohort. Per donor, leukapheresis produced somewhere between about 0.94 and 10 billion PBMCs. Blood TCR repertoires of roughly five healthy adults were deeply sequenced to estimate repertoire size and the extent of clonotype sharing between individuals. Per donor, three plates each were used for CD4 naive and CD4 memory, two for CD8 naive, and one for CD8 memory. Different laboratories and diverse techniques were used to prepare libraries and sequence TCR repertoires, to increase sequencing depth and limit assay-specific biases.

Details on this clone: Its antigen specificity is not known. Base qualities are not at hand, and no much larger clone is one base apart.

What the research found in general, with its limitations: Incomplete sequencing was indicated by rarefaction of sorted-subset datasets, despite the large sequencing depth. Based on pairwise subsampling, the degree of clonotype sharing among donors was expected to be affected by sequencing depth. The genetic and exposure-history diversity represented was limited by the small number of donors. Sampling was restricted to blood, and TCR repertoires in tissues likely differ from the TCR repertoires found in blood. Naive subsets generally had larger estimated clonotype richness than memory subsets. Sharing across a handful of donors was observed for approximately 5% of naive CD4, over 3% of naive CD8, 2% to 2.5% of memory CD4, and less than 0.45% of memory CD8 clonotypes. Higher generation probabilities were observed for clonotypes shared by all four sorted-subset donors than for non-shared clonotypes.

TCR CDR3 regions were amplified from genomic DNA by multiplex PCR using the deep immunoSEQ assay. Extracted genomic DNA from each cell subset was spread evenly across all wells of several immunoSEQ 96-well plates, with each plate serving as a replicate. Each replicate PCR for sorted subsets received about 0.2 ug genomic DNA, equal to about 30,000 T cell genomes. Purified libraries were quantified with a Qubit 3.0 fluorometer, sized on a Bioanalyzer 2100, and re-quantified with the KAPA Library Quantification kit. Each immunoSEQ 96-well plate was sequenced on its own single-read 150-cycle Illumina NextSeq 550 flow cell. As for how the authors treated the data: Because the immunoSEQ output included only junctional sequences and no quality scores, the filtering could not be the same as the filtering used for full-length reads. Sequences were annotated with PyIR, a Python wrapper for IgBLAST v1.9, and V/J genes and CDR3 were assigned using IMGT germline references. Reads with weak V/J assignments (E-value above 1e-6), missing CDR3, stop codons, out-of-frame junctions, or ambiguous translated residues were removed. V3J clonotypes were defined by identical inferred V gene, J gene, and CDR3 amino acid sequence. The percentage overlap between two repertoires was calculated by dividing the number of shared unique clonotypes by the size of the smaller repertoire. RTK rarefaction, the Chao1 estimator, and Recon v2.1 estimates of unobserved clonotypes were used to assess repertoire richness. Generation probabilities for all TCRbeta clonotypes obtained by the gDNA method from a handful of donors were computed using OLGA. In TCRdb, the immuneACCESS table is reduced to in-frame sequences with V and J assigned. These tables do not hold every clone; where another copy was compared, an unresolved V gene accounts for under half, and the others remain unexplained. The V and J calls and clone size were taken over from that table, and D and trimming were inferred from the DNA. The sample contains about 2,500,000 clones, around 94% of them found a single time. The ten largest clones take up over 0.12% of the sample.

The donors were healthy, HIV-negative adults with no recently reported acute infections or vaccinations. Only Caucasian adults living in Nashville, Tennessee, USA were represented among the donors. Magnetic negative selection was used to enrich CD4+ T cells, after which naive cells were positively selected on CD45RA and the negative fraction became the memory subset. After blood collection by leukapheresis, PBMCs were isolated using Ficoll-Histopaque density gradient centrifugation and then cryopreserved in the vapor phase of liquid nitrogen. Purity and quantity of every magnetically sorted T cell population were checked by analytical flow cytometry. Each sorted fraction had its genomic DNA isolated and then quantified by UV absorbance on a Nanodrop 2000c. The germline V gene (reference sequence) yields LNHDA for CDR1 and SQIVND for CDR2. Spanning cysteine to phenylalanine, the CDR3 consists of 16 amino acids. This entry keeps only the CDR3 DNA: 48 bases, framed from base 1. V lost 8 bases and J lost 1 base; the stretch between them is 18 bases long.

Recombination linked TRBV19 to TRBJ1-5, and TRBD1 may be the D gene, going by 6 matching bases. The TCR was taken from a man between 18 and 29 years old in good health. Input material: naive CD4+ T cells sorted from blood. The cell subset or site tag for this specimen amounts to: CD45RA+ positively selected. The CDR3 in this case is CASQTRTDLSNQPQHF. The DNA is TGTGCCAGTCAAACCCGGACAGATCTCAGCAATCAGCCCCAGCATTTT.